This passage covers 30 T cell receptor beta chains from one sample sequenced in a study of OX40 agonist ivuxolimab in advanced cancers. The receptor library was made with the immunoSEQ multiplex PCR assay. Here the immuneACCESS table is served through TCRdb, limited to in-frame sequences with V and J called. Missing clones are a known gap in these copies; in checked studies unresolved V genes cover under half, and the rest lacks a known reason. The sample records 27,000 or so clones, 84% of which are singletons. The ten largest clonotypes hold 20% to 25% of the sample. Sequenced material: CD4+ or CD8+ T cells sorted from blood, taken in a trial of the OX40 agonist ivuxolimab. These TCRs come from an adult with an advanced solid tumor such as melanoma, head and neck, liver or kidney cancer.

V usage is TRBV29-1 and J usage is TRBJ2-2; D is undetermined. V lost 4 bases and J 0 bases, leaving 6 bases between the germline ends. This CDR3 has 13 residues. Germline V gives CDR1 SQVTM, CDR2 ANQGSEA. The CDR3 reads CSVGPANTGELFF. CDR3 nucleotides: TGCAGCGTTGGCCCGGCGAACACCGGGGAGCTGTTTTTT.

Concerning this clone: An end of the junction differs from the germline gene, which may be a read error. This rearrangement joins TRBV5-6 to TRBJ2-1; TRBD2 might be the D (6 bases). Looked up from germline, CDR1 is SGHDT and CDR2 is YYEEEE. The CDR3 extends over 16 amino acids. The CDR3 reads CASSLYGSRSHNEQFF. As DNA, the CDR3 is TGTGCCAGCAGCCTTTACGGGAGTCGCTCCCACAATGAGCAGTTCTTC.

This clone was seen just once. The CDR3: CASSYAGNTIYF. CDR3 nucleotide sequence: TGTGCCAGCAGTTACGCGGGAAACACCATATATTTT. This chain links TRBV6-5 with TRBJ1-3; D not certain. The V gene's germline CDR1 is MNHEY and CDR2 SVGAGI. The CDR3 sequence is 12 residues long. Trimming pared 2 bases from V and 4 bases from J, leaving 3 bases between.

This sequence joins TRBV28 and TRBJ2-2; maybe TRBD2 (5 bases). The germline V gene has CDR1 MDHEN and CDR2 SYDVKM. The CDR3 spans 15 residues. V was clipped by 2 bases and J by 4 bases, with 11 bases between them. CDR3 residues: CASSLRGYGTGELFF. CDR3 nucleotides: TGTGCCAGCAGTTTAAGAGGGTATGGCACCGGGGAGCTGTTTTTT. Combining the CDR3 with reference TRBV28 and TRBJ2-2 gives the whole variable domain DVKVTQSSRYLVKRTGEKVFLECVQDMDHENMFWYRQDPGLGLRLIYFSYDVKMKEKGDIPEGYSVSREKKERFSLILESASTNQTSMYLCASSLRGYGTGELFFGEGSRLTVL.

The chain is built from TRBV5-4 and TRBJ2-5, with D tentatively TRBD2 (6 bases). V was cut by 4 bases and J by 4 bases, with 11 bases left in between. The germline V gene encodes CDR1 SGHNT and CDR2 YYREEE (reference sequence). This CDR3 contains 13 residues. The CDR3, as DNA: TGTGCCAGCAGCCCGCGGGGTGGAGAGACCCAGTACTTC. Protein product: CASSPRGGETQYF.

The CDR3 protein is CASSLENQPQHF. DNA of the CDR3: TGTGCCAGCAGCTTAGAAAATCAGCCCCAGCATTTT. V and J are TRBV7-2 and TRBJ1-5; the D is unclear. Germline V lookup: CDR1 SGHTA, CDR2 FQGNSA. The CDR3 length is 12 residues. With 1 base removed from V and 4 bases from J, the gap between germline ends came to 2 bases.

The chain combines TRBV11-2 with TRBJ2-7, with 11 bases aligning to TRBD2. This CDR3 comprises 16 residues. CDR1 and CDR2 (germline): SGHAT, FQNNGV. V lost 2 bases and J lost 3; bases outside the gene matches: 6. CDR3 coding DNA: TGTGCCAGCAGCTTATCCCTAGCGGGAGGCCTCTACGAGCAGTACTTC. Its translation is CASSLSLAGGLYEQYF.

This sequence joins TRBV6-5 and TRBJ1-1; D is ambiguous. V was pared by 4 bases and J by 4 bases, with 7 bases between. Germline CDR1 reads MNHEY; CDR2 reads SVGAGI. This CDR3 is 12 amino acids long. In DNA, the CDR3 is TGTGCCAGCAGTTCCCCTTCCACTGAAGCTTTCTTT. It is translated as CASSSPSTEAFF.

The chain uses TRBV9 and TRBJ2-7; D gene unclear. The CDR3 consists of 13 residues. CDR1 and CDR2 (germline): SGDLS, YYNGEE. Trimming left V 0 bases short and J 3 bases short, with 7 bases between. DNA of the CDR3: TGTGCCAGCAGCGTAGGTGACAACTACGAGCAGTACTTC. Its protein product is CASSVGDNYEQYF. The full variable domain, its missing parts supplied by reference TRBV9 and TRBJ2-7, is DSGVTQTPKHLITATGQRVTLRCSPRSGDLSVYWYQQSLDQGLQFLIQYYNGEERAKGNILERFSAQQFPDLHSELNLSSLELGDSALYFCASSVGDNYEQYFGPGTRLTVT.

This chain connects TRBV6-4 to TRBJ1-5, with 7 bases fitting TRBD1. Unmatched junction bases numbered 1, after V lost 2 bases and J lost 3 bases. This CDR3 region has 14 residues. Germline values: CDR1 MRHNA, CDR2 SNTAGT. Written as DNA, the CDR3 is TGTGCCAGCAGTGACGGGACAGACAATCAGCCCCAGCATTTT. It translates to CASSDGTDNQPQHF.

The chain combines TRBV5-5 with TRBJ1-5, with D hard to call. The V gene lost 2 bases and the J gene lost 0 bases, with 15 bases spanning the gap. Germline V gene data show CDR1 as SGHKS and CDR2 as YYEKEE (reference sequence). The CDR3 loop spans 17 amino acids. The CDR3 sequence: CASSFSTGTYSNQPQHF. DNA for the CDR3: TGTGCCAGCAGCTTCTCAACCGGAACCTATAGCAATCAGCCCCAGCATTTT.

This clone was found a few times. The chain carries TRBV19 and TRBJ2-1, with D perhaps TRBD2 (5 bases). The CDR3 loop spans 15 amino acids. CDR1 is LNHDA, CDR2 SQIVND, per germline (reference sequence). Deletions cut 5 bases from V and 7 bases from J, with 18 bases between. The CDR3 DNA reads TGTGCCAGTAGTCCCCTAGAGGGAGTTTCAAATGAGCAGTTCTTC. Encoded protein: CASSPLEGVSNEQFF.

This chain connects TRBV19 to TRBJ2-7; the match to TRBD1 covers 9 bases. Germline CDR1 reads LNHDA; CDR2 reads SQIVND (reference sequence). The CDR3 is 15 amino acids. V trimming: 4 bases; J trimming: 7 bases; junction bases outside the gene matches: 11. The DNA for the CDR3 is TGTGCCAGTAGTACTTACGCCGGGACAGGGCTGGAGCAGTACTTC. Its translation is CASSTYAGTGLEQYF.

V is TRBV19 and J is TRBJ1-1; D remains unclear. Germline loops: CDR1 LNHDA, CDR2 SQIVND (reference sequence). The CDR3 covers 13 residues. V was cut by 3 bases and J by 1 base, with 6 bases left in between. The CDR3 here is CASSISGNTEAFF. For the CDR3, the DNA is TGTGCCAGTAGTATCAGCGGGAACACTGAAGCTTTCTTT.

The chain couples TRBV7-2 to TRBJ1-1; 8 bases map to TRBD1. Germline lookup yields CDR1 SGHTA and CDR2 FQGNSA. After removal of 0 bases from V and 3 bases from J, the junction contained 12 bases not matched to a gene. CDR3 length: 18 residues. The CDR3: CASSLAPLTGERDTEAFF. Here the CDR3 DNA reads TGTGCCAGCAGCTTAGCTCCCCTGACAGGGGAGAGGGACACTGAAGCTTTCTTT.

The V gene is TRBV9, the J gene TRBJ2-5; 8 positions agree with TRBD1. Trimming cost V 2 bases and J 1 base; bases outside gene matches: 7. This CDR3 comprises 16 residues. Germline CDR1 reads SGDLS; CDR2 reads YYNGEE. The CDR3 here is CASSVTGGNPQETQYF. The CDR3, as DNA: TGTGCCAGCAGCGTCACAGGGGGGAATCCCCAAGAGACCCAGTACTTC.

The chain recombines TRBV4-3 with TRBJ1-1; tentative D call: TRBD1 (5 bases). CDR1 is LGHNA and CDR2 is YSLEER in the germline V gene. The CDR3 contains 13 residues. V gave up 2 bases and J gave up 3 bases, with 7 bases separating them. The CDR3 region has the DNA TGCGCCAGCAGCCAAAAAGGGGACACTGAAGCTTTCTTT. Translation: CASSQKGDTEAFF.

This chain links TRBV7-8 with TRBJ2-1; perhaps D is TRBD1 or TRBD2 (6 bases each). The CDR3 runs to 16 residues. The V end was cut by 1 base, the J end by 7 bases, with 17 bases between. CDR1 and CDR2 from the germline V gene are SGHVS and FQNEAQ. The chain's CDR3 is CASSLVEGGTRNEQFF. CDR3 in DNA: TGTGCCAGCAGCTTAGTGGAGGGGGGCACGAGGAATGAGCAGTTCTTC.

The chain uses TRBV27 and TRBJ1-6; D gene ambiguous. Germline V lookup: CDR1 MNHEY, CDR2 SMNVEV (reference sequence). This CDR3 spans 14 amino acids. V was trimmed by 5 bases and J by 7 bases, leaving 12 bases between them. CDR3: CASSPRQPNSPLHF. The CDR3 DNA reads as TGTGCCAGCAGTCCCCGTCAGCCGAATTCACCCCTCCACTTT.

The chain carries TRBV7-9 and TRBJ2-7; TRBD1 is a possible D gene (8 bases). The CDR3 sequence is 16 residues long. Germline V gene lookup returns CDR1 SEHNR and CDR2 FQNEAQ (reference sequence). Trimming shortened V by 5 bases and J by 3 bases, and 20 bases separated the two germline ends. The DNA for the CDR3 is TGTGCCAGCAGCCCCAGCGGGGACAGGACCTTCTACGAGCAGTACTTC. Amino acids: CASSPSGDRTFYEQYF.

CDR3 region: CASSPRGGEAFF. CDR3 bases: TGTGCCAGCAGCCCGAGGGGTGGTGAAGCTTTCTTT. J is TRBJ1-1 and V is TRBV13; D may be TRBD1 (5 bases). From germline, CDR1 is PRHDT and CDR2 FYEKMQ (reference sequence). The CDR3 loop spans 12 amino acids. Trimming stripped 5 bases from V and 7 bases from J, with 11 bases between.

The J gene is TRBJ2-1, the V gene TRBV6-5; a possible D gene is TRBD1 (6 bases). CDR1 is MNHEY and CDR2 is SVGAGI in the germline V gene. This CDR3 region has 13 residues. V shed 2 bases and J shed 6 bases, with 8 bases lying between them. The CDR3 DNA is TGTGCCAGCAGTTACGGGGGCGTCAATGAGCAGTTCTTC. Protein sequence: CASSYGGVNEQFF.

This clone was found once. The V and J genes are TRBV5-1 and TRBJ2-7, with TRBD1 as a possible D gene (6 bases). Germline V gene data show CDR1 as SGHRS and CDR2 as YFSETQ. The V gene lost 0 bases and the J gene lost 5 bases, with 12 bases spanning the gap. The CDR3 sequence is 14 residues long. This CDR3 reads CASSLAGRGHEQYF. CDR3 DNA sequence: TGCGCCAGCAGCTTGGCCGGCAGGGGCCACGAGCAGTACTTC.

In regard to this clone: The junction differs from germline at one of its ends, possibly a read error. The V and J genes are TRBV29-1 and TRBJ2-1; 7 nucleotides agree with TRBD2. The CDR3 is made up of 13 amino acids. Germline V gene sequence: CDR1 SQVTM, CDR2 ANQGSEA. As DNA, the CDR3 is TGCAGCGTTGACCACCAACAGACCGATGGGGGGGTCTTC. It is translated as CSVDHQQTDGGVF.

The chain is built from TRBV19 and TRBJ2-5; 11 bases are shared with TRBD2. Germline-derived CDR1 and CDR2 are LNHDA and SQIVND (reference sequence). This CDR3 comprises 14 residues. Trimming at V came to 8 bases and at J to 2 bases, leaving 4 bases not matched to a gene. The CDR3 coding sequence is TGTGCCAGTGCGGGACTAGCGGAACAAGAGACCCAGTACTTC. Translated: CASAGLAEQETQYF.

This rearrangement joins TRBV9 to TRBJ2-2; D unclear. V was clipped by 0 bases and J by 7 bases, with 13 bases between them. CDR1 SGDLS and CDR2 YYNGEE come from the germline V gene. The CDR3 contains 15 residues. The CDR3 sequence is CASSVGGRAVGELFF. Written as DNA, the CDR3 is TGTGCCAGCAGCGTAGGAGGTAGGGCTGTCGGGGAGCTGTTTTTT.

In nucleotides, the CDR3 is TGTGCCAGCAGCTTAGAAGGGCAGAATGAGCAGTTCTTC. Protein sequence: CASSLEGQNEQFF. The rearrangement joins TRBV7-6 to TRBJ2-1; D unresolved. The CDR3 loop spans 13 amino acids. The germline V and J ends were trimmed by 1 base and 7 bases, with 8 bases remaining between them. Germline assignment: CDR1 SGHVS and CDR2 FNYEAQ. Drawing the rest from reference TRBV7-6 and TRBJ2-1, the complete variable domain is GAGVSQSPRYKVTKRGQDVALRCDPISGHVSLYWYRQALGQGPEFLTYFNYEAQQDKSGLPNDRFSAERPEGSISTLTIQRTEQRDSAMYRCASSLEGQNEQFFGPGTRLTVL.

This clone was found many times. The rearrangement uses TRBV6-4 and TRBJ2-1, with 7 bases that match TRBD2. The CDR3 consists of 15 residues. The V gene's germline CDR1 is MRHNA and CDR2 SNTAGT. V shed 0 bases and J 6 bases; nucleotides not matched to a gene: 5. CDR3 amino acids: CASSDSRGGSNEQFF. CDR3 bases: TGTGCCAGCAGTGACTCGAGAGGCGGGAGCAATGAGCAGTTCTTC.

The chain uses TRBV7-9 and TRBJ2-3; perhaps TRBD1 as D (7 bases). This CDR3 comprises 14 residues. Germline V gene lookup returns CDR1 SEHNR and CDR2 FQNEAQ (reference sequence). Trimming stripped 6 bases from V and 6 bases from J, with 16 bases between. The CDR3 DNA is TGTGCCAGCAGTCACAGGGGTGGGGGGGATACGCAGTATTTT. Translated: CASSHRGGGDTQYF.

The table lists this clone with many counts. The CDR3 nucleotides are TGTGCCAGCAGTTACTCGGGAGCCAGCAGCGAGCAGTACTTC. It yields the protein CASSYSGASSEQYF. The rearrangement joins TRBV6-5 to TRBJ2-7; a possible D gene is TRBD2 (5 bases). CDR1 is MNHEY and CDR2 is SVGAGI in the germline V gene. This CDR3 spans 14 amino acids. V was cut by 0 bases and J by 6 bases, with 12 bases left in between.